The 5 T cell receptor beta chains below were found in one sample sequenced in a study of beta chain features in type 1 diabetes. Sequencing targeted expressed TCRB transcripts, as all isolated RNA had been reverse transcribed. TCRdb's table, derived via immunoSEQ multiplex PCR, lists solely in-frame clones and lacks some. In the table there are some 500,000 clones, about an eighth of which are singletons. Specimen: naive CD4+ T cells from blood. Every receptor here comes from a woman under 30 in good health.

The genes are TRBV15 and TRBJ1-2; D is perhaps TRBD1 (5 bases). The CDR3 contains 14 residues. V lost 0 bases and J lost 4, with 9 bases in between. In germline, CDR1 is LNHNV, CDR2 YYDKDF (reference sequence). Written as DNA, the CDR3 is TGTGCCACCAGCAGAGACGGGGGACTCTATGGCTACACCTTC. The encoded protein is CATSRDGGLYGYTF.

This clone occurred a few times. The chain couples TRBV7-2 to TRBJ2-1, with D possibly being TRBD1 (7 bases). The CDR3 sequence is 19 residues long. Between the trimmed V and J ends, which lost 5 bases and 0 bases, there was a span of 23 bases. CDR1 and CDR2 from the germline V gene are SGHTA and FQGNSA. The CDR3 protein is CASSLSGVSGGRSYNEQFF. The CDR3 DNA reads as TGTGCCAGCAGCCTTTCAGGAGTTTCAGGGGGGCGCTCCTACAATGAGCAGTTCTTC.

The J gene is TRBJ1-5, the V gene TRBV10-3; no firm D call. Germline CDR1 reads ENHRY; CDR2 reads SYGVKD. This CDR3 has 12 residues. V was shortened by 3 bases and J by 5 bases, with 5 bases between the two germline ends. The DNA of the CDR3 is TGTGCCATCAGTGACCAGGATCAGCCCCAGCATTTT. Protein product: CAISDQDQPQHF.

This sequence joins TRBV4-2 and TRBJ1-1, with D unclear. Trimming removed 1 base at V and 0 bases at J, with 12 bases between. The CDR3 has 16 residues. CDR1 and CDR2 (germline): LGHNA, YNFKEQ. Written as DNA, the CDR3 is TGTGCCAGCAGCCAAGGGATGGGAGGCATGAACACTGAAGCTTTCTTT. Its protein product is CASSQGMGGMNTEAFF.

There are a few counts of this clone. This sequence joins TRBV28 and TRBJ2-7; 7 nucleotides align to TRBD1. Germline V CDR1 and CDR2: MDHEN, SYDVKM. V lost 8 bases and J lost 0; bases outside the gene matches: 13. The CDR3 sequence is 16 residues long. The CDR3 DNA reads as TGTGCCAGCTCCCCCCCCGGGACAGCTAGCTCCTACGAGCAGTACGTC. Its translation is CASSPPGTASSYEQYV.